This T cell receptor beta chain comes out of a study of shared clonotypes between healthy human individuals. Study-wide results and caveats: Investigators collected only blood, and repertoires in tissues likely differ.

About this clone itself: Antigen specificity is unknown. Other DNA sequences within the sample encode an identical CDR3.

Sequenced by immunoSEQ multiplex PCR; TCRdb stores in-frame clones only, minus some. The data contain around 700,000 clones, more than 70% of them singletons. V shed 1 base and J shed 2 bases, with 9 bases lying between them. The length of the CDR3 is 14 residues. Germline CDR1 reads KGHSH; CDR2 reads LQKENI. The chain employs TRBV18 and TRBJ2-7; TRBD1 is a possible D gene (5 bases). Sequenced sample: memory CD4+ T cells sorted from blood. Subset of the sample: CD45RA-negative fraction. The TCR was taken from a woman in her twenties or thirties in good health. CDR3 sequence (DNA): TGTGCCAGCTCACCACGGCAGGGTACCTACGAGCAGTACTTC. Its translation is CASSPRQGTYEQYF. Based on the CDR3 plus reference TRBV18 and TRBJ2-7, the full variable domain is NAGVMQNPRHLVRRRGQEARLRCSPMKGHSHVYWYRQLPEEGLKFMVYLQKENIIDESGMPKERFSAEFPKEGPSILRIQQVVRGDSAAYFCASSPRQGTYEQYFGPGTRLTVT.